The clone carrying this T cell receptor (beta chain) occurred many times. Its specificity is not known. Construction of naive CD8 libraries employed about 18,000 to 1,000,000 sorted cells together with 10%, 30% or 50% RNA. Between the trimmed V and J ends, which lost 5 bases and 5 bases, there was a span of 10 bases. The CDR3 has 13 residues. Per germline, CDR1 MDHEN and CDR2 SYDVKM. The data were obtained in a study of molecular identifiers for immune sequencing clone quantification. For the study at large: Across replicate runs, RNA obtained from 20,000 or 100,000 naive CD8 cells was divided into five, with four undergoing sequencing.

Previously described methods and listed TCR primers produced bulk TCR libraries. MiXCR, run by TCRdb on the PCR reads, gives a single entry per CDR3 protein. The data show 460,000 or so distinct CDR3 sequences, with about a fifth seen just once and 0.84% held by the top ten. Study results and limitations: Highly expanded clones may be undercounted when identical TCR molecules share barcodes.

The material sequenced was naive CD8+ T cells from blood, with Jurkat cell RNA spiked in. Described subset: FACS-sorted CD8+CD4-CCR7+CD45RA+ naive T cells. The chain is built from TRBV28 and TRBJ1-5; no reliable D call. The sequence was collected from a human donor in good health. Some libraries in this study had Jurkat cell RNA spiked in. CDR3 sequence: CASSPSRHQPQHF. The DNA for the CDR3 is TGTGCCAGCAGTCCCTCTAGACATCAGCCCCAGCATTTT.